The 10 T cell receptor beta chains reported below all come from one sample, sequenced in a study of blood T cell repertoires in COVID-19. The data were produced by immunoSEQ multiplex PCR, yet TCRdb's version contains in-frame clones alone and is incomplete. The profile covers under 30,000 clones, with 80% to 90% appearing a single time and roughly 15% taken by the ten largest. Sequenced: peripheral blood. The receptors originated from a man older than 75 with acute or convalescent COVID-19.

The rearrangement links TRBV6-5 to TRBJ2-4; D might be TRBD1 (6 bases). The V and J ends lost 5 bases and 0 bases respectively, with 11 bases between them. The CDR3 has 15 amino acids. Germline CDR1 reads MNHEY; CDR2 reads SVGAGI. The CDR3 nucleotides read TGTGCCAGCAGTCTCACAGGGCTAGCCAAAAACATTCAGTACTTC. It yields the protein CASSLTGLAKNIQYF.

The gene calls are TRBV24-1 and TRBJ2-7; 8 nucleotides agree with TRBD2. The CDR3 loop spans 13 amino acids. Germline trimming cut 4 bases from V and 6 bases from J; bases unmatched to any gene: 4. Germline values: CDR1 KGHDR, CDR2 SFDVKD. CDR3 protein: CATSDPRGGEQYF. CDR3 sequence (DNA): TGTGCCACCAGTGACCCCCGGGGGGGCGAGCAGTACTTC.

The V call is TRBV5-6, the J call TRBJ1-2; 7 nucleotides align to TRBD1. This CDR3 spans 15 amino acids. Germline assignment: CDR1 SGHDT and CDR2 YYEEEE. The ends lost 0 bases at V and 4 bases at J; junction bases unmatched: 6. The CDR3 protein is CASSLVVTGTYGYTF. The DNA of the CDR3 is TGTGCCAGCAGCTTGGTCGTGACAGGGACCTATGGCTACACCTTC. The variable domain in full, completed from reference TRBV5-6 and TRBJ1-2, reads DAGVTQSPTHLIKTRGQQVTLRCSPKSGHDTVSWYQQALGQGPQFIFQYYEEEERQRGNFPDRFSGHQFPNYSSELNVNALLLGDSALYLCASSLVVTGTYGYTFGSGTRLTVV.

This chain joins TRBV2 and TRBJ2-7, with D tentatively TRBD2 (7 bases). Germline V gives CDR1 SNHLY, CDR2 FYNNEI. The CDR3 is made up of 13 amino acids. The V end was cut by 4 bases, the J end by 3 bases, with 10 bases between. This CDR3 reads CASSGEGGYEQYF. The CDR3 DNA sequence: TGTGCCAGCAGTGGGGAGGGGGGCTACGAGCAGTACTTC.

V is TRBV7-9 and J is TRBJ1-1, with TRBD1 identical over 10 bases. Losses at the gene ends were 3 bases for V and 5 bases for J; bases not matched to a gene: 12. CDR3 size: 17 residues. The germline gives CDR1 SEHNR, CDR2 FQNEAQ (reference sequence). CDR3 nucleotide sequence: TGTGCCAGCAGCTTCAGGACAGGGGGATCGGGTGGGACTGAAGCTTTCTTT. This codes for CASSFRTGGSGGTEAFF.

This chain uses TRBV5-6 with TRBJ2-7; 7 bases align to TRBD1. J lost 4 bases, V lost 9 bases, and 16 bases had no gene match. In germline, CDR1 is SGHDT, CDR2 YYEEEE. The CDR3 extends over 15 amino acids. The DNA of the CDR3 is TGTGCCACCCATTCGCTGACAGGGTTGGGGTACGAGCAGTACTTC. Translating gives CATHSLTGLGYEQYF. Full variable domain (rest looked up from reference TRBV5-6 and TRBJ2-7): DAGVTQSPTHLIKTRGQQVTLRCSPKSGHDTVSWYQQALGQGPQFIFQYYEEEERQRGNFPDRFSGHQFPNYSSELNVNALLLGDSALYLCATHSLTGLGYEQYFGPGTRLTVT.

CDR3 nucleotides: TGCGCCAGCAGCTTGGACAGGGGACGAGCCGGGGAGCTGTTTTTT. Translated: CASSLDRGRAGELFF. The V gene is TRBV5-1, the J gene TRBJ2-2; 7 bases line up with TRBD1. This CDR3 has 15 residues. Trimming took 0 bases from V and 6 from J; bases not matched to a gene: 5. Germline CDR1 SGHRS, CDR2 YFSETQ.

V is TRBV9 and J is TRBJ1-1; 7 bases match TRBD1. The junction had 4 bases not matched to a gene; V was cut back by 3 bases and J by 2 bases. CDR3 length equals 14 residues. The V gene's germline CDR1 is SGDLS and CDR2 YYNGEE. The CDR3 loop reads CASSAGQVNTEAFF. The CDR3 DNA reads as TGTGCCAGCAGCGCCGGACAGGTCAACACTGAAGCTTTCTTT.

The chain recombines TRBV4-1 with TRBJ1-5; 9 bases align to TRBD1. Germline V gene lookup returns CDR1 MGHRA and CDR2 YSYEKL. This CDR3 comprises 16 residues. Losses at the gene ends were 3 bases for V and 2 bases for J; bases not matched to a gene: 5. The CDR3 loop is CASSQDRGFGNQPQHF. The CDR3 DNA sequence: TGCGCCAGCAGCCAGGACAGGGGCTTCGGCAATCAGCCCCAGCATTTT.

The chain employs TRBV2 and TRBJ1-6; possible D gene TRBD1, 5 bases. The length of the CDR3 is 18 residues. Trimming left V 6 bases short and J 0 bases short, with 18 bases between. Germline CDR1 and CDR2: SNHLY and FYNNEI. CDR3 region: CASRITGTESSYNSPLHF. DNA of the CDR3: TGTGCCAGCAGGATTACCGGGACTGAGAGCTCCTATAATTCACCCCTCCACTTT.